A single sample gave rise to the 24 T cell receptor beta chains below, sequenced in a study of OX40 agonist ivuxolimab in advanced cancers. Only in-frame clones appear in the TCRdb table, and some are missing; sequencing was by immunoSEQ multiplex PCR. The sample holds about 21,000 clones, 65% to 80% seen once. The sample in question was CD4+ or CD8+ T cells sorted from blood, obtained in a trial of the OX40 agonist ivuxolimab. The receptors were gathered from an adult with an advanced solid tumor such as melanoma, head and neck, liver or kidney cancer.

The chain joins TRBV7-2 to TRBJ2-5, with 7 bases fitting TRBD2. The J call may be wrong; the DNA end is better matched by TRBJ2-7. CDR3 length: 15 amino acids. The germline V gene encodes CDR1 SGHTA and CDR2 FQGNSA. In nucleotides, the CDR3 is TGTGCCAGCAGCCCCTCTGCGGGGGACTCCTACGAGCAGTACTTC. It codes for CASSPSAGDSYEQYF.

CDR3 amino acids: CASSVPQGGDGQFF. DNA for the CDR3: TGCGCCAGCAGCGTTCCACAGGGGGGCGATGGGCAGTTCTTC. The chain joins TRBV5-1 to TRBJ2-1; 8 bases are shared with TRBD1. Germline V gene lookup returns CDR1 SGHRS and CDR2 YFSETQ. This CDR3 comprises 14 residues. V was clipped by 4 bases and J by 12 bases; unmatched bases: 12.

The CDR3 region has the DNA TGTGCCAGCAGTAAAGGGAGTAGGGGGACTGAAGCTTTCTTT. Its translation is CASSKGSRGTEAFF. This chain joins TRBV6-6 and TRBJ1-1; D possibly corresponds to TRBD1 (6 bases). V lost 5 bases and J 5 bases, leaving 15 bases between the germline ends. The length of the CDR3 is 14 residues. Germline V gene lookup returns CDR1 MNHNY and CDR2 SVGAGI (reference sequence).

This chain connects TRBV7-2 to TRBJ1-2; a possible D gene is TRBD1 (5 bases). The CDR3 contains 13 residues. The germline V gene encodes CDR1 SGHTA and CDR2 FQGNSA. Trimming left V 5 bases short and J 6 bases short, with 13 bases between. The CDR3 reads CASSATRVHGYTF. The CDR3 DNA sequence: TGTGCCAGCAGCGCAACCAGGGTACATGGCTACACCTTC. The full variable domain, rest sourced from reference TRBV7-2 and TRBJ1-2, is GAGVSQSPSNKVTEKGKDVELRCDPISGHTALYWYRQSLGQGLEFLIYFQGNSAPDKSGLPSDRFSAERTGGSVSTLTIQRTQQEDSAVYLCASSATRVHGYTFGSGTRLTVV.

The chain has TRBV9 and TRBJ2-3; 7 positions agree with TRBD1. The CDR3 contains 15 residues. Trimming took 4 bases from V and 4 from J; bases not matched to a gene: 9. CDR1 is SGDLS and CDR2 is YYNGEE in the germline V gene. CDR3 amino acids: CASSPGTARPDTQYF. CDR3 coding DNA: TGTGCCAGCAGCCCCGGGACAGCTAGGCCAGATACGCAGTATTTT. Using reference TRBV9 and TRBJ2-3 for the parts outside the CDR3, the full variable domain is DSGVTQTPKHLITATGQRVTLRCSPRSGDLSVYWYQQSLDQGLQFLIQYYNGEERAKGNILERFSAQQFPDLHSELNLSSLELGDSALYFCASSPGTARPDTQYFGPGTRLTVL.

This clone was recorded once. The chain employs TRBV4-3 and TRBJ2-5; D call uncertain. Germline V gene lookup returns CDR1 LGHNA and CDR2 YSLEER. The CDR3 length is 14 residues. V lost 0 bases to trimming and J lost 4 bases, with 9 bases between them. CDR3 region: CASSQDLGRETQYF. The DNA for the CDR3 is TGCGCCAGCAGCCAAGATTTAGGGCGAGAGACCCAGTACTTC.

The chain combines TRBV9 with TRBJ1-1; 10 nucleotides align to TRBD1. The CDR3 has 13 amino acids. J lost 8 bases, V lost 2 bases, and 3 bases had no gene match. CDR1 is SGDLS, CDR2 YYNGEE, per germline. The chain's CDR3 is CASSVGQGREAFF. In DNA form, the CDR3 reads TGTGCCAGCAGCGTGGGACAGGGGAGGGAAGCTTTCTTT.

This clone was observed once. The V gene is TRBV5-1, the J gene TRBJ1-1, with D maybe TRBD1 (6 bases). This CDR3 has 12 amino acids. Germline loops: CDR1 SGHRS, CDR2 YFSETQ. The germline V and J ends were trimmed by 2 bases and 5 bases, with 7 bases remaining between them. Here the CDR3 DNA reads TGCGCCAGCAGCTTTACAGGGACTGAAGCTTTCTTT. It specifies CASSFTGTEAFF.

The chain carries TRBV5-1 and TRBJ1-4, with a possible D match to TRBD1 (6 bases). V was pared by 5 bases and J by 8 bases, with 19 bases between. CDR1 is SGHRS and CDR2 is YFSETQ in the germline V gene. CDR3 length: 15 amino acids. The CDR3 DNA reads TGCGCCAGCAGACCCGGGGCAGGGGAAAAAGAAAAACTGTTTTTT. It specifies CASRPGAGEKEKLFF. The full variable domain, in which reference TRBV5-1 and TRBJ1-4 provide the parts outside the CDR3, is KAGVTQTPRYLIKTRGQQVTLSCSPISGHRSVSWYQQTPGQGLQFLFEYFSETQRNKGNFPGRFSGRQFSNSRSEMNVSTLELGDSALYLCASRPGAGEKEKLFFGSGTQLSVL.

The gene calls are TRBV2 and TRBJ2-5, with D perhaps TRBD1 (5 bases). V was shortened by 4 bases and J by 7 bases, with 19 bases between the two germline ends. This CDR3 has 15 residues. The germline V gene has CDR1 SNHLY and CDR2 FYNNEI. CDR3 amino acids: CASSVLGRTTPTQYF. The CDR3 DNA sequence: TGTGCCAGCAGTGTGCTGGGGCGGACCACCCCGACCCAGTACTTC.

The chain uses TRBV18 and TRBJ2-3, with D possibly being TRBD1 or TRBD2 (5 bases each). The CDR3 runs to 15 residues. Germline assignment: CDR1 KGHSH and CDR2 LQKENI. V was trimmed by 0 bases and J by 7 bases, leaving 14 bases between them. The CDR3 DNA follows: TGTGCCAGCTCACCACCGCAAATAGAGGGGAATACGCAGTATTTT. This translates into CASSPPQIEGNTQYF.

The chain uses TRBV6-6 and TRBJ1-1, with TRBD1 matching 10 bases. Germline V gene sequence: CDR1 MNHNY, CDR2 SVGAGI (reference sequence). CDR3 size: 13 residues. With V trimmed by 5 bases and J by 3 bases, 0 bases remained unmatched. CDR3 residues: CASSGTGDTEAFF. The CDR3 nucleotides are TGTGCCAGCAGTGGGACAGGGGACACTGAAGCTTTCTTT.

The genes are TRBV7-9 and TRBJ2-7; TRBD2 matches at 8 bases. Germline-derived CDR1 and CDR2 are SEHNR and FQNEAQ (reference sequence). The junction had 9 bases not matched to a gene; V was cut back by 3 bases and J by 5 bases. CDR3 size: 15 residues. CDR3 DNA: TGTGCCAGCAGCTTCTCGCGGGGGGCCAAGGACGAGCAGTACTTC. This codes for CASSFSRGAKDEQYF.

The rearrangement links TRBV6-1 to TRBJ2-1; D is unclear. The germline CDR1 and CDR2 sequences are MNHNS and SASEGT. V was shortened by 7 bases and J by 0 bases, with 13 bases between the two germline ends. The CDR3 covers 15 residues. The CDR3 sequence: CASTTQASSYNEQFF. The CDR3 nucleotides read TGTGCCAGCACCACGCAGGCAAGCTCCTACAATGAGCAGTTCTTC.

This clone occurred once. The V call is TRBV7-3, the J call TRBJ2-1, with 10 bases that match TRBD2. The germline V gene has CDR1 SGHTA and CDR2 FQGTGA. Trimming cost V 5 bases and J 8 bases; bases outside gene matches: 9. CDR3 length: 15 residues. The CDR3 region has the DNA TGTGCCAGCAGCCGTAGCGGGGGGTCGCGGCATGAGCAGTTCTTC. Its protein is CASSRSGGSRHEQFF.

V and J are TRBV18 and TRBJ1-6; the D is unclear. With 6 bases removed from V and 12 bases from J, the gap between germline ends came to 18 bases. The germline V gene encodes CDR1 KGHSH and CDR2 LQKENI. The CDR3 covers 14 residues. CDR3 DNA sequence: TGTGCCAGCTCGCGAATCAATTATCGAGAACCCCTCCACTTT. Translated: CASSRINYREPLHF. Based on the CDR3 plus reference TRBV18 and TRBJ1-6, the full variable domain is NAGVMQNPRHLVRRRGQEARLRCSPMKGHSHVYWYRQLPEEGLKFMVYLQKENIIDESGMPKERFSAEFPKEGPSILRIQQVVRGDSAAYFCASSRINYREPLHFGNGTRLTVT.

This clone occurred a few times. The chain recombines TRBV5-1 with TRBJ2-7; D unclear. The germline gives CDR1 SGHRS, CDR2 YFSETQ. This CDR3 comprises 16 residues. Trimming took off 0 bases at V and 4 bases at J, with 17 bases between the two ends. This chain's CDR3 is CASSLDGPAQRYEQYF. CDR3 sequence (DNA): TGCGCCAGCAGCTTGGATGGGCCAGCCCAAAGATACGAGCAGTACTTC.

The V and J genes are TRBV7-9 and TRBJ2-6; TRBD2 might be the D (6 bases). Deletions cut 5 bases from V and 4 bases from J, with 24 bases between. In germline, CDR1 is SEHNR, CDR2 FQNEAQ (reference sequence). This CDR3 is built from 19 residues. The CDR3 reads CASSRLPGVGGAGANVLTF. The CDR3 bases are TGTGCCAGCAGCCGTCTCCCTGGGGTCGGAGGGGCCGGGGCCAACGTCCTGACTTTC.

This chain's CDR3 is CASSIMPGSTYEQYF. The DNA of the CDR3 is TGTGCCAGTAGTATAATGCCAGGGTCTACCTACGAGCAGTACTTC. The gene calls are TRBV19 and TRBJ2-7; weak D call: TRBD1 (5 bases). Germline CDR1 reads LNHDA; CDR2 reads SQIVND (reference sequence). Between the trimmed V and J ends, which lost 2 bases and 2 bases, there was a span of 13 bases. The CDR3 has 15 residues.

The chain combines TRBV4-2 with TRBJ2-7, with 13 bases fitting TRBD2. The CDR3 contains 17 residues. CDR1 and CDR2 from the germline V gene are LGHNA and YNFKEQ. Trimming removed 3 bases from V and 3 bases from J; junction bases left unmatched: 8. The CDR3, as DNA: TGTGCCAGCAGCCAGGGTCCCGGACTAGCGGGGGTCTACGAGCAGTACTTC. Translation gives CASSQGPGLAGVYEQYF.

This chain links TRBV5-1 with TRBJ1-4; TRBD1 is a possible D gene (6 bases). The germline V gene has CDR1 SGHRS and CDR2 YFSETQ. The germline V and J ends were trimmed by 4 bases and 1 base, with 14 bases remaining between them. This CDR3 spans 16 amino acids. CDR3 protein: CASSPQVGGTNEKLFF. In DNA form, the CDR3 reads TGCGCCAGCAGCCCCCAGGTAGGGGGAACTAATGAAAAACTGTTTTTT. The entire variable domain, with the rest obtained from reference TRBV5-1 and TRBJ1-4, is as follows: KAGVTQTPRYLIKTRGQQVTLSCSPISGHRSVSWYQQTPGQGLQFLFEYFSETQRNKGNFPGRFSGRQFSNSRSEMNVSTLELGDSALYLCASSPQVGGTNEKLFFGSGTQLSVL.

The chain links TRBV11-2 to TRBJ2-5; 11 bases are a match to TRBD2. The CDR3 is 16 amino acids. V lost 2 bases and J lost 2; bases outside the gene matches: 4. In germline, CDR1 is SGHAT, CDR2 FQNNGV. This CDR3 is CASSLQPSGGQETQYF. As DNA, the CDR3 is TGTGCCAGCAGCTTACAGCCTAGCGGGGGGCAAGAGACCCAGTACTTC.

The chain has TRBV5-6 and TRBJ2-4; D is undetermined. V shed 2 bases and J shed 6 bases, with 12 bases lying between them. Germline V gene data show CDR1 as SGHDT and CDR2 as YYEEEE. The CDR3 contains 14 residues. The CDR3 loop is CASSLRQFRNIQYF. As DNA, the CDR3 is TGTGCCAGCAGCTTAAGGCAGTTCAGAAACATTCAGTACTTC.

This clone has just one count. CDR3 sequence reads: CASSLEGGQFF. The CDR3 DNA is TGCGCCAGCAGCTTAGAGGGGGGGCAGTTCTTC. The chain employs TRBV5-1 and TRBJ2-1, with D perhaps TRBD1 or TRBD2 (6 bases each). CDR1 and CDR2 (germline): SGHRS, YFSETQ. The ends were cut back, 2 bases at V and 12 bases at J, with 9 bases in the middle. This CDR3 spans 11 amino acids.